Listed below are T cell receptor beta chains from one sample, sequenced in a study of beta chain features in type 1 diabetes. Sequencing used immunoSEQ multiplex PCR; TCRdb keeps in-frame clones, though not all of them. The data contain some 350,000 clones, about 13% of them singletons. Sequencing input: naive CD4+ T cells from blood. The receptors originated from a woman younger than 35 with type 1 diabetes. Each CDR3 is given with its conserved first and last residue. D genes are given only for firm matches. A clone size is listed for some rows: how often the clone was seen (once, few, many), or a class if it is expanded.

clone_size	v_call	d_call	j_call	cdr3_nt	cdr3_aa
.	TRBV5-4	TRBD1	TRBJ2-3	TGTGCCAGCAGCACTCCGCCGGGACAGGGGGCAGATACGCAGTATTTT	CASSTPPGQGADTQYF
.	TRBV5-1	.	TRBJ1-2	TGCGCCAGCACAGGAGAGGAGGGTGGTGGCTACACCTTC	CASTGEEGGGYTF
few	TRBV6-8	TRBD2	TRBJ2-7	TGTGCCAGCTATCGGGTCCCGGGACTAGCGGGAGGGCTGCGTGAGCAGTACTTC	CASYRVPGLAGGLREQYF
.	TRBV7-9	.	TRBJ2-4	TGTGCCAGCAGCTTACGGGGGATGGACATTCAGTACTTC	CASSLRGMDIQYF
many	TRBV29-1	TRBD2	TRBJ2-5	TGCAGCGTTGGCGGGAGAGACCAAGAGACCCAGTACTTC	CSVGGRDQETQYF
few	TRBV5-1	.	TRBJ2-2	TGCGCCAGCAGCTTGGATTGGTTCGGGCAGGGGAACACCGGGGAGCTGTTTTTT	CASSLDWFGQGNTGELFF
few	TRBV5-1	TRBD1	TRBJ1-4	TGCGCCAGCAGCTTGCAGGGGGATGAAAAACTGTTTTTT	CASSLQGDEKLFF
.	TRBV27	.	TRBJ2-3	TGTGCCAGCAGTTACAGGGTTGAGACAGATACGCAGTATTTT	CASSYRVETDTQYF
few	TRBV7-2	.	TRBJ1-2	TGTGCCAGCAGCGGGGGGACTGCTCGTGGCTACACCTTC	CASSGGTARGYTF
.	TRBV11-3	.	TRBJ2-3	TGTGCCAGCAGCTCCGATAGGGGAGATACGCAGTATTTT	CASSSDRGDTQYF
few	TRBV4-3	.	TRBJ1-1	TGCGCCAGCAGCCGGGAAGCGAGGGAAATGACTGAAGCTTTCTTT	CASSREAREMTEAFF
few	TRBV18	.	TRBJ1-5	TGTGCCAGCTCGCTCCAGGGCTCCGGCAATCAGCCCCAGCATTTT	CASSLQGSGNQPQHF
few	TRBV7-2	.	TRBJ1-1	TGTGCCAGCAGCTTAGACGGAGGGCGAAACACTGAAGCTTTCTTT	CASSLDGGRNTEAFF
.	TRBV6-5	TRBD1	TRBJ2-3	TGTGCCAGCAGTTACTCGCTGACAGGGCGTACAGATACGCAGTATTTT	CASSYSLTGRTDTQYF
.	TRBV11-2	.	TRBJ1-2	TGTGCCAGCAGCTTAGCTCGAGGGTGGGACTATGGCTACACCTTC	CASSLARGWDYGYTF
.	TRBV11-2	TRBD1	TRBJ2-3	TGTGCCAGCAGCCAAATTGGGACAGGGATCCGCTCTAGCACAGATACGCAGTATTTT	CASSQIGTGIRSSTDTQYF
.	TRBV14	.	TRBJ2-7	TGTGCCAGCAGCCAAACAGGGAGCTCCTACGAGCAGTACTTC	CASSQTGSSYEQYF
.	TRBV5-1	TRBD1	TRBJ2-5	TGCGCCAGCAGCTTACCGACAGGGCCGGGAGAGACCCAGTACTTC	CASSLPTGPGETQYF
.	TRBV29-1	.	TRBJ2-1	TGCAGCGCTGGGTGGAGCTCCTACAATGAGCAGTTCTTC	CSAGWSSYNEQFF
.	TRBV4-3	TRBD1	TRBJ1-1	TGCGCCAGCAGCCAAACACAGGGGGAAACTGAAGCTTTCTTT	CASSQTQGETEAFF
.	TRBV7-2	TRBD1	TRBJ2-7	TGTGCCAGCAGCTTCCGGGACAGCTCCTACGAGCAGTACTTC	CASSFRDSSYEQYF
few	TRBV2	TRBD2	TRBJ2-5	TGTGCCAGCAGAGGGGACTACTACCAAGAGACCCAGTACTTC	CASRGDYYQETQYF